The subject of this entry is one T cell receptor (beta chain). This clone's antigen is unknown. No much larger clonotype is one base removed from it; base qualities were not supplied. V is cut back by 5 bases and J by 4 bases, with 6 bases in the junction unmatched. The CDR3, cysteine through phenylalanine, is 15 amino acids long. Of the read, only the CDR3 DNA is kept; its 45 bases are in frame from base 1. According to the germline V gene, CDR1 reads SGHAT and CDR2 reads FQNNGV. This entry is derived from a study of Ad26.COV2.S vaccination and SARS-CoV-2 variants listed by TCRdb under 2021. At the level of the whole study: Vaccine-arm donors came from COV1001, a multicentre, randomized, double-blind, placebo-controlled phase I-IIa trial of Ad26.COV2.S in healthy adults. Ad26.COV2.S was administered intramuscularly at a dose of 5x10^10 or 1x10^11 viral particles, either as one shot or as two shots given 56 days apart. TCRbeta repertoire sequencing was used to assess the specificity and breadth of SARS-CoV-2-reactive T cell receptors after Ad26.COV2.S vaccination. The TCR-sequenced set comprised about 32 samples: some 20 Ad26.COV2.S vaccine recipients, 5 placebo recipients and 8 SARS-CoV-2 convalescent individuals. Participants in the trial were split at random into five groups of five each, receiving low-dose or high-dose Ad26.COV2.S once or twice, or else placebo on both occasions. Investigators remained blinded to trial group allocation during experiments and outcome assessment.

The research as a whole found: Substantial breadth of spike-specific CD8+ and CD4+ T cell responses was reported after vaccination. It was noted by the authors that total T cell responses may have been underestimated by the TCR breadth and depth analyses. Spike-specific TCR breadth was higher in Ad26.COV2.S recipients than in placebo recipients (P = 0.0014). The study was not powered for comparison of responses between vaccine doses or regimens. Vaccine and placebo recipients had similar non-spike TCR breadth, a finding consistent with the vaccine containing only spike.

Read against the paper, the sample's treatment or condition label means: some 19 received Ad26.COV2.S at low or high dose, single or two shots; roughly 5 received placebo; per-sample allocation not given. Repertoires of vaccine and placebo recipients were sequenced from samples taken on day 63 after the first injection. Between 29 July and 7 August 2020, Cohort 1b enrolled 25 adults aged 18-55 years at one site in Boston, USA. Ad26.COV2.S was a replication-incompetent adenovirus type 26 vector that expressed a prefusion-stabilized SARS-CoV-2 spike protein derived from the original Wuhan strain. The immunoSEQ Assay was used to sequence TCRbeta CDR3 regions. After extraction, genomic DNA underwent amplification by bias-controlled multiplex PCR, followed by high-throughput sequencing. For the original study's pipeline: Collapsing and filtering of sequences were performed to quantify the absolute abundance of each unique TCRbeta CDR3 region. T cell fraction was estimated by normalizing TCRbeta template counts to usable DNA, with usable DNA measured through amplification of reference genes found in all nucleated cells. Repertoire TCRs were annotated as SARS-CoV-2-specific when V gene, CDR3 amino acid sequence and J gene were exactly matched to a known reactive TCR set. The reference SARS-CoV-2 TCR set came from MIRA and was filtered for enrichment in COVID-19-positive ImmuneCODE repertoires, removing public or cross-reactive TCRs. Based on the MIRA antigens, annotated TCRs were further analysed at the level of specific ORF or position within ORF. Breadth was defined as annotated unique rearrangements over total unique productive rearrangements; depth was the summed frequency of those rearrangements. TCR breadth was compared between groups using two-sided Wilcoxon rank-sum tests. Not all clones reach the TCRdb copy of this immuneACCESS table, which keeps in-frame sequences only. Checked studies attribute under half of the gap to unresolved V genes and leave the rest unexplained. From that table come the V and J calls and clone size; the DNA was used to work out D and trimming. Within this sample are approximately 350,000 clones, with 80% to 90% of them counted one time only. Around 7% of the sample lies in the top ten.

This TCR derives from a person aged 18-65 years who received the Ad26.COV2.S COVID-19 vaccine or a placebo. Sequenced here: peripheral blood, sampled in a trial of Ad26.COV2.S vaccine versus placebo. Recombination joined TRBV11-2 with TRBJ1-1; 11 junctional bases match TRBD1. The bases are TGTGCCAGCAGCCGGACAGGGGGCGTCGTCACTGAAGCTTTCTTT. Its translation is CASSRTGGVVTEAFF.